Listed below are T cell receptor beta chains from one sample, sequenced in a study of tumor-infiltrating lymphocytes in primary liver carcinoma. TCRdb re-called the multiplex PCR reads through MiXCR, storing one row per CDR3 protein. This table has about 120,000 distinct CDR3 sequences, roughly three fifths appearing once. The sequenced sample consisted of liver tumor tissue from sampling region 1. The receptors were gathered from a woman aged 55-75 years with primary liver carcinoma and hepatitis B virus infection. Both conserved end residues are part of each CDR3. A D gene is named only where the DNA matches it firmly. Rows give clone size only sometimes, using once, few, many, or a class for an expanded clone.

TRBV28	TRBJ1-1	11	NA	NA	CASSLFTEAFF	TGTGCCAGCAGTTTATTTACTGAAGCTTTCTTT
TRBV7-3	TRBJ2-3	15	few	NA	CASSLGIAWADTQYF	TGTGCCAGCAGCTTAGGAATAGCGTGGGCAGATACGCAGTATTTT
TRBV12-3/TRBV12-4	TRBJ2-5	16	many	TRBD1	CASSPLGDREVETQYF	TGTGCCAGCAGCCCTCTGGGGGACAGGGAAGTGGAGACCCAGTACTTC
TRBV6-5	TRBJ2-1	12	NA	NA	CADSPQPSEQFF	TGTGCCGACAGCCCACAGCCCAGTGAGCAGTTCTTC
TRBV11-2	TRBJ2-2	17	NA	NA	CASSLVWDPKDTGELFF	TGTGCCAGCAGCTTAGTTTGGGACCCCAAGGATACCGGGGAGTTGTTTTTT
TRBV10-3	TRBJ1-4	15	NA	NA	CTISDTGSTNEKLFF	TGTACCATCAGTGATACCGGTTCGACTAATGAAAAACTGTTTTTT
TRBV29-1	TRBJ2-3	10	many	NA	CSAWTDTQYF	TGCAGCGCATGGACAGATACGCAGTATTTT
TRBV29-1	TRBJ2-1	14	many	NA	CSVEGGAGANEQFF	TGCAGCGTTGAGGGGGGGGCAGGGGCAAATGAGCAGTTCTTC
TRBV11-2	TRBJ1-2	17	NA	NA	CASSLDPIRALRYGCIF	TGTGCCAGCAGCTTAGATCCGATTAGGGCGCTGCGCTATGGCTGCATCTTC
TRBV11-2	TRBJ2-1	17	NA	TRBD2	CASSRRLAGGLVDEQFF	TGTGCCAGCAGCAGGAGACTAGCTGGAGGGCTGGTGGATGAGCAGTTCTTC
TRBV11-2	TRBJ1-1	14	NA	TRBD1	CASMDRDTGTEAFF	TGTGCCAGTATGGACAGGGACACGGGAACTGAAGCTTTCTTT
TRBV5-5	TRBJ2-7	15	many	TRBD1	CASSFGTATGYEQYF	TGTGCCAGCAGCTTTGGGACAGCCACCGGCTACGAGCAGTACTTC
TRBV11-3	TRBJ2-7	15	NA	NA	CANSKRTNGSYEQYF	TGTGCCAACAGCAAGCGGACTAACGGCTCCTACGAGCAGTACTTC
TRBV11-2	TRBJ2-2	14	NA	NA	CASRSRRNTGELFF	TGTGCCAGCAGGTCGAGGAGGAACACCGGGGAGCTGTTTTTT
TRBV5-4	TRBJ2-2	12	NA	NA	CASTSHTEELFF	TGTGCCAGCACCTCGCACACCGAGGAGCTGTTTTTT
TRBV6-4	TRBJ2-1	16	NA	TRBD2	CASSELAGGPYNEQFF	TGTGCCAGCAGTGAACTAGCGGGAGGCCCTTACAATGAGCAGTTCTTC
TRBV11-2	TRBJ2-7	13	medium-sized	NA	CASSLDFKATQYF	TGTGCCAGCAGCTTAGATTTTAAGGCCACCCAGTACTTC
TRBV15	TRBJ2-7	15	few	NA	CATSRDGTVPHEQYF	TGTGCCACCAGCAGAGATGGAACAGTCCCCCACGAGCAGTACTTC
TRBV11-2	TRBJ2-1	16	NA	NA	CASSLGGAQLRNEQFF	TGTGCCAGCAGCTTAGGGGGGGCTCAGTTGAGGAATGAGCAGTTCTTC
TRBV5-6	TRBJ1-5	16	many	NA	CASSSADGGNNQPQHF	TGTGCCAGCAGCTCGGCCGACGGGGGGAACAATCAGCCCCAGCATTTT
TRBV6-5	TRBJ1-2	13	many	NA	CASSYSGVGGYTF	TGTGCCAGCAGTTACTCGGGGGTTGGAGGCTACACCTTC
TRBV6-1	TRBJ1-5	16	once	NA	CASTELVTFSDQPQHF	TGTGCCAGCACTGAACTGGTCACCTTTAGCGATCAGCCCCAGCATTTT
TRBV30	TRBJ2-5	14	few	TRBD2	CAWSVRGRGETQYF	TGTGCCTGGAGTGTACGCGGGAGGGGCGAGACCCAGTACTTC
TRBV5-1	TRBJ2-5	14	NA	NA	CASSRSACQETHYF	TGCGCCAGCAGCCGTTCGGCGTGCCAAGAGACCCATTACTTC
TRBV12-3/TRBV12-4	TRBJ2-3	19	few	TRBD2	CASSLVPYTSGIDTDTQYF	TGTGCCAGCAGTTTAGTGCCCTATACTAGCGGGATAGATACAGATACGCAGTATTTT
TRBV6-5	TRBJ2-7	14	NA	NA	CASSITPTSYDQYF	TGTGCCAGCAGTATCACTCCCACCTCCTACGATCAGTACTTC
TRBV2	TRBJ1-6	16	NA	TRBD1	CASSFNPGQGNSPLHF	TGTGCCAGCAGTTTCAACCCGGGACAGGGGAATTCACCCCTCCACTTT
TRBV18	TRBJ1-2	17	NA	TRBD1	CASSRPDRGPANYGYTF	TGTGCCAGCTCACGCCCGGACAGGGGCCCGGCTAACTATGGCTACACCTTC
TRBV12-3/TRBV12-4	TRBJ1-6	12	once	NA	CANSLSGSPLHF	TGTGCCAACAGTTTATCCGGTTCACCCCTCCACTTT
TRBV11-2	TRBJ2-7	14	NA	NA	CASTRTRGAREQYF	TGTGCCAGCACCCGAACGAGGGGGGCCAGAGAGCAGTACTTC
TRBV4-2	TRBJ2-7	14	many	TRBD2	CASSRAGELYEQYF	TGTGCCAGCAGCCGAGCGGGAGAGTTGTACGAGCAGTACTTC
TRBV7-9	TRBJ2-1	15	NA	NA	CASSLFGSSSNEQFF	TGTGCCAGCAGCTTATTCGGGAGCTCCTCCAATGAGCAGTTCTTC
TRBV28	TRBJ1-6	14	few	NA	CASSYPGDNSPLHF	TGTGCCAGCAGCTACCCGGGAGATAATTCACCCCTCCACTTT
TRBV11-2	TRBJ2-2	15	NA	NA	CASSSRRGNSGELFF	TGTGCCAGCAGCTCCCGTAGGGGGAACTCCGGGGAGCTGTTTTTT
TRBV28	TRBJ1-5	15	once	TRBD1	CASTPIGTGDQPQHF	TGTGCCAGCACCCCGATTGGGACAGGGGACCAGCCCCAGCATTTT
TRBV12-3/TRBV12-4	TRBJ2-7	13	NA	NA	CASTMQGYYDQYF	TGTGCCAGTACCATGCAGGGCTACTACGACCAGTACTTC
TRBV12-3/TRBV12-4	TRBJ1-2	13	many	NA	CASSSRVNYGYTF	TGTGCCAGCAGCTCAAGGGTAAACTATGGCTACACCTTC
TRBV28	TRBJ1-5	14	NA	NA	CACSPHTYKQPQHF	TGTGCCTGCAGCCCGCATACGTACAAACAGCCCCAGCATTTT
TRBV6-6	TRBJ2-3	16	NA	TRBD1	CASSYSGTGNTDTRYF	TGTGCCAGCAGTTACTCCGGGACAGGAAACACAGATACGCGGTATTTT
TRBV7-6	TRBJ2-3	13	NA	NA	CASSLMPPDTQYF	TGTGCCAGCAGCTTAATGCCCCCAGATACGCAGTATTTT
TRBV2	TRBJ1-2	12	NA	NA	CASCGNYYGYTF	TGTGCCAGCTGCGGAAACTACTATGGCTACACCTTC
TRBV11-2	TRBJ2-1	16	NA	NA	CVSSSQQGGVYNEQFF	TGTGTCAGTAGTTCCCAACAGGGTGGGGTATACAATGAGCAGTTCTTC
TRBV6-2/TRBV6-3	TRBJ2-2	15	few	TRBD1	CASRPTGARTGELFF	TGTGCCAGCAGACCGACAGGGGCCAGAACCGGGGAGCTGTTTTTT
TRBV7-8	TRBJ2-7	14	NA	TRBD1	CAISSTGGSYEQYF	TGTGCCATCAGCTCCACAGGGGGCTCCTACGAGCAGTACTTC
TRBV5-1	TRBJ2-7	16	NA	TRBD2	CASSYEAGVSPIEQYF	TGCGCCAGCAGCTACGAAGCGGGAGTATCTCCCATCGAGCAGTACTTC
TRBV12-3/TRBV12-4	TRBJ1-1	14	NA	TRBD1	CASRPGQVNTEVFF	TGTGCCAGCAGACCGGGACAGGTCAACACTGAAGTTTTCTTT
TRBV6-2/TRBV6-3	TRBJ2-2	17	many	TRBD2	CASSYWGSGSVNGELFF	TGTGCCAGCAGTTATTGGGGTAGCGGGAGTGTTAACGGGGAGCTGTTTTTT
TRBV12-3/TRBV12-4	TRBJ1-2	15	NA	TRBD1	CASRDGDRGLEGYTF	TGTGCCAGCAGGGATGGGGACAGGGGGCTAGAAGGCTACACCTTC
TRBV6-5	TRBJ2-5	15	many	TRBD1	CASSYRGQSEETQYF	TGTGCCAGCAGTTACCGGGGACAGTCGGAAGAGACCCAGTACTTC
TRBV29-1	TRBJ2-1	15	NA	NA	CGVGCGGTAYNEQFF	TGCGGCGTTGGGTGTGGTGGAACCGCCTACAATGAGCAGTTCTTC
TRBV4-2	TRBJ2-1	16	many	NA	CASSLSVGSSYNEQFF	TGTGCCAGCAGCCTTAGCGTTGGGAGCTCCTACAATGAGCAGTTCTTC
TRBV12-3/TRBV12-4	TRBJ1-3	12	many	NA	CASSSTGNTIYF	TGTGCCAGCAGCAGCACTGGAAACACCATATATTTT
TRBV6-5	TRBJ1-6	12	NA	NA	CTSMRRNGPLHF	TGTACCAGCATGAGACGAAACGGACCCCTCCACTTT
TRBV7-8	TRBJ2-5	14	NA	TRBD1	CASSNRGSQETQYF	TGTGCCAGCAGCAACAGGGGTTCCCAAGAGACCCAGTACTTC
TRBV10-2	TRBJ1-3	16	many	TRBD1	CASSPDRGGSGNTIYF	TGCGCCAGCAGCCCTGACAGGGGGGGATCTGGAAACACCATATATTTT
TRBV11-1	TRBJ2-3	14	NA	NA	CASTRGLHTDTQCF	TGTGCTAGCACCCGAGGTCTACACACAGATACGCAGTGTTTT
TRBV10-2	TRBJ2-7	12	NA	TRBD1	CVSRDRATEQYF	TGTGTCAGCCGGGACAGGGCTACAGAGCAGTATTTC
TRBV11-2	TRBJ2-1	14	once	NA	CASSPGGSFDEQFF	TGTGCCAGCAGCCCCGGGGGCAGTTTCGATGAGCAGTTCTTC
TRBV5-6	TRBJ2-2	15	once	NA	CASSLGRGGTAELSF	TGTGCCAGCAGCTTGGGACGGGGAGGCACCGCGGAGCTTTCTTTT